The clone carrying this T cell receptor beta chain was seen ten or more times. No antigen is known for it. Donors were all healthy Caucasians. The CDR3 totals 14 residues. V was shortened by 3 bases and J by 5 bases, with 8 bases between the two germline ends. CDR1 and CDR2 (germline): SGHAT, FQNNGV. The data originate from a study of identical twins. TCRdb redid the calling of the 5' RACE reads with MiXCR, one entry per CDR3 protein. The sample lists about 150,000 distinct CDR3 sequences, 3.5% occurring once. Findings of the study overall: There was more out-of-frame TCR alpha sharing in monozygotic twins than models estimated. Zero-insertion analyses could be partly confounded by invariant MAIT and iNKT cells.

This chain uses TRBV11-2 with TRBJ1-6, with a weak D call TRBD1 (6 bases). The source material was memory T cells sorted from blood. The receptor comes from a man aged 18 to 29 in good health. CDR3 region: CASSFYRDNSPLHF. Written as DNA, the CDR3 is TGTGCCAGCAGCTTTTACAGGGATAATTCACCCCTCCACTTT.